These T cell receptor beta chains were read from a single sample in a study of Graves' ophthalmopathy and Graves' hyperthyroidism. Each CDR3 protein is one row after TCRdb ran MiXCR on the multiplex PCR reads. The table includes around 1,000,000 distinct CDR3 sequences, approximately 35% detected once. Sequenced: peripheral blood or thyroid tissue (not recorded which). Receptors originate from an adult man with Graves' hyperthyroidism. Both conserved end residues are part of each CDR3. D genes are given only for firm matches. Clone sizes are given selectively: once, few, many, or a class where the clone is expanded.

V gene: TRBV25-1; clone size: many; J gene: TRBJ1-4; D gene: NA; CDR3 DNA: TGTGCCAGCAGTGAAGGGAGGACGCAGAGGCGTAATGAAAAACTGTTTTTT; CDR3 protein: CASSEGRTQRRNEKLFF
V gene: TRBV9; clone size: NA; J gene: TRBJ1-4; D gene: NA; CDR3 DNA: TGTGCCAGCAGCGTGAGACCGGGGAAGGAAAAACTGTTTTTT; CDR3 protein: CASSVRPGKEKLFF
V gene: TRBV12-5; clone size: few; J gene: TRBJ2-2; D gene: TRBD1; CDR3 DNA: TGTGCTAGTGACTCGGGGACAGGATACACCGGGGAGCTGTTTTTT; CDR3 protein: CASDSGTGYTGELFF
V gene: TRBV6-5; clone size: NA; J gene: TRBJ2-5; D gene: NA; CDR3 DNA: TGTGCCAGCAACCCCCACAGGTACCAAGAGACCCAGTACTTC; CDR3 protein: CASNPHRYQETQYF
V gene: TRBV10-2; clone size: NA; J gene: TRBJ2-7; D gene: NA; CDR3 DNA: TGCGCCAGCAGCCAACCGGGCATCCACGAGCAGTACTTC; CDR3 protein: CASSQPGIHEQYF
V gene: TRBV4-3; clone size: few; J gene: TRBJ1-1; D gene: NA; CDR3 DNA: TGCGCCAGCAGCCAAGTTTCTGGGGTCGCTGAAGCTTTCTTT; CDR3 protein: CASSQVSGVAEAFF
V gene: TRBV19; clone size: few; J gene: TRBJ2-1; D gene: TRBD2; CDR3 DNA: TGTGCCAGTAGTAAACCACCGGGACTAGCGGGAGGAGGTGAGCAGTTCTTC; CDR3 protein: CASSKPPGLAGGGEQFF
V gene: TRBV10-2; clone size: few; J gene: TRBJ1-2; D gene: NA; CDR3 DNA: TGCGCCAGCAAACCGGGACGGACTAACTATGGCTACACCTTC; CDR3 protein: CASKPGRTNYGYTF
V gene: TRBV19; clone size: many; J gene: TRBJ1-5; D gene: NA; CDR3 DNA: TGTGCCAGTAGTATCCCCAGGGATTCGCGCAATCAGCCCCAGCATTTT; CDR3 protein: CASSIPRDSRNQPQHF
V gene: TRBV6-5; clone size: NA; J gene: TRBJ2-5; D gene: NA; CDR3 DNA: TGTGCCAGCAGTTTCACTCACGTCCAAGAGACCCAGTACTTC; CDR3 protein: CASSFTHVQETQYF
V gene: TRBV13; clone size: NA; J gene: TRBJ1-2; D gene: NA; CDR3 DNA: TGTGCCAGCAGTCCTGGGGACCGTAACTATGGCTACACCTTC; CDR3 protein: CASSPGDRNYGYTF
V gene: TRBV9; clone size: many; J gene: TRBJ2-5; D gene: NA; CDR3 DNA: TGTGCCAGCAGCGGACTAGATGGCGAGCAAGAGACCCAGTACTTC; CDR3 protein: CASSGLDGEQETQYF
V gene: TRBV24-1; clone size: NA; J gene: TRBJ2-7; D gene: TRBD1; CDR3 DNA: TGTGCCACCAGTGATGCTACCGGGACAGCGTACACCGGGGAGCTGTACTTC; CDR3 protein: CATSDATGTAYTGELYF
V gene: TRBV10-2; clone size: few; J gene: TRBJ2-7; D gene: TRBD1; CDR3 DNA: TGTGCCAGCTCTAAAATCGGGGACAGGGGTTCCTACGAGCAGTACTTC; CDR3 protein: CASSKIGDRGSYEQYF
V gene: TRBV6-2/TRBV6-3; clone size: NA; J gene: TRBJ2-7; D gene: NA; CDR3 DNA: TGTGCCGCAGCCCCGGGAAAGGGCCACGAGCAGTACTTC; CDR3 protein: CAAAPGKGHEQYF
V gene: TRBV10-2; clone size: many; J gene: TRBJ1-2; D gene: NA; CDR3 DNA: TGCGCCAGCAGTGAGACAGGGTACGATGGCTACACCTTC; CDR3 protein: CASSETGYDGYTF
V gene: TRBV9; clone size: many; J gene: TRBJ1-3; D gene: TRBD1; CDR3 DNA: TGTGCCAGCAGCGCCATTGGCGAGGACAGGGGGAACACCATATATTTT; CDR3 protein: CASSAIGEDRGNTIYF
V gene: TRBV25-1; clone size: NA; J gene: TRBJ1-6; D gene: NA; CDR3 DNA: TGTGCCAGCAAACAGACAGGTGCTAGGGTCCCCGGGGCGAGTAACGCTTCACCCCTCCACTTT; CDR3 protein: CASKQTGARVPGASNASPLHF
V gene: TRBV29-1; clone size: NA; J gene: TRBJ2-2; D gene: TRBD2; CDR3 DNA: TGCAGCGTTTTAGCGGGGGACTTAGGAAACACCGGGGAGCTGTTTTTT; CDR3 protein: CSVLAGDLGNTGELFF
V gene: TRBV5-1; clone size: many; J gene: TRBJ2-5; D gene: TRBD2; CDR3 DNA: TGTGCCAGCAGCTTACTAGCGGCCCAAGAGACCCAGTACTTC; CDR3 protein: CASSLLAAQETQYF
V gene: TRBV6-6; clone size: many; J gene: TRBJ1-1; D gene: NA; CDR3 DNA: TGTGCCAGCAGTTACGCCGTGAACACTGAAGCTTTCTTT; CDR3 protein: CASSYAVNTEAFF